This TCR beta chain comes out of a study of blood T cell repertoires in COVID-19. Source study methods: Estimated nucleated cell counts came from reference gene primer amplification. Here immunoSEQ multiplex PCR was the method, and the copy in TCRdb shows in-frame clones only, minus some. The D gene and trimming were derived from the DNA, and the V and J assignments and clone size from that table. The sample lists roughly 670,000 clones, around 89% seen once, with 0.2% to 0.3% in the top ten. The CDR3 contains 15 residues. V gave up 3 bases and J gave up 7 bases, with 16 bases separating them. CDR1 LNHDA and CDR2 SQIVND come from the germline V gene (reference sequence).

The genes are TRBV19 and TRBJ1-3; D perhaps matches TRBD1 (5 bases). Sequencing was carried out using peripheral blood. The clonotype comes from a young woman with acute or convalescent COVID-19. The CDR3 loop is CASSIGTVARNTIYF. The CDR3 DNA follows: TGTGCCAGTAGTATTGGGACTGTTGCACGTAACACCATATATTTT.